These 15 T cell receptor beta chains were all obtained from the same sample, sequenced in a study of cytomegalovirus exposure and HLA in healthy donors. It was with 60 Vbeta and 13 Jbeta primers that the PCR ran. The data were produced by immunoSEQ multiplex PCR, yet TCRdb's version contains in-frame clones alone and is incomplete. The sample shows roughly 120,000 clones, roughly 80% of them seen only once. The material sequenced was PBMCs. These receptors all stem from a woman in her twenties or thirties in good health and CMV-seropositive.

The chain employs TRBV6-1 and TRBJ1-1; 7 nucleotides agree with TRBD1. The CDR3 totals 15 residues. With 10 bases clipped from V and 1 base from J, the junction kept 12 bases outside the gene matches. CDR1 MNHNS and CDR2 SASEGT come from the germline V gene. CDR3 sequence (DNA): TGTGCCACCAAGACGGGGACAGCCCAGAACACTGAAGCTTTCTTT. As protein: CATKTGTAQNTEAFF.

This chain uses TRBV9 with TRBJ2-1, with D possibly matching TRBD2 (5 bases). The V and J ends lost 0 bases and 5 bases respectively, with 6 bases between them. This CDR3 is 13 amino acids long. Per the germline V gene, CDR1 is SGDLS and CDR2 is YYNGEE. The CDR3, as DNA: TGTGCCAGCAGCGTAGGACTACACAATGAGCAGTTCTTC. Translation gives CASSVGLHNEQFF.

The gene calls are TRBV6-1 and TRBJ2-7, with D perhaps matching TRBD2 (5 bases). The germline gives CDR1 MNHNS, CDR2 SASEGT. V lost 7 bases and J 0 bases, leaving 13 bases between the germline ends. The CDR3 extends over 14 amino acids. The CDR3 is CASIFGVNSYEQYF. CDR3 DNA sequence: TGTGCCAGCATCTTCGGGGTAAACTCCTACGAGCAGTACTTC.

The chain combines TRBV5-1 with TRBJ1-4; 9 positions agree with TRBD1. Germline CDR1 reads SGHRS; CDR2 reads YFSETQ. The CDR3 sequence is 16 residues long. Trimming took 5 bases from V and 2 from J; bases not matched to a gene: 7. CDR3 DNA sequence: TGCGCCAGCAGGCCGACAGGGACAGGGACTAATGAAAAACTGTTTTTT. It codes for CASRPTGTGTNEKLFF.

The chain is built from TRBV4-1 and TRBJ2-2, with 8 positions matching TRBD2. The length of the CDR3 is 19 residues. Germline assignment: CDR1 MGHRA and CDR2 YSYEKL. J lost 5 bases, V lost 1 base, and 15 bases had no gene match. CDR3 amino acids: CASSQVRAGVPAGTGELFF. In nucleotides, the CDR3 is TGCGCCAGCAGCCAAGTCCGAGCGGGAGTTCCTGCCGGGACCGGGGAGCTGTTTTTT.

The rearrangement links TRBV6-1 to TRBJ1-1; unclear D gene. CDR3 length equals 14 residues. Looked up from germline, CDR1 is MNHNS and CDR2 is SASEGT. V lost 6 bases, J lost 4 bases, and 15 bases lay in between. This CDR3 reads CASRNQREGTEAFF. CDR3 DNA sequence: TGTGCCAGCAGAAATCAGCGTGAGGGCACTGAAGCTTTCTTT.

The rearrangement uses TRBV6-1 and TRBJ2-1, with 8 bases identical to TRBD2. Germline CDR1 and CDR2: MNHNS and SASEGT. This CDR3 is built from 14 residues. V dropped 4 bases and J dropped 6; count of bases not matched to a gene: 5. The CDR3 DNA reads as TGTGCCAGCAGTGCGGGACTAGAGGTCAATGAGCAGTTCTTC. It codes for CASSAGLEVNEQFF.

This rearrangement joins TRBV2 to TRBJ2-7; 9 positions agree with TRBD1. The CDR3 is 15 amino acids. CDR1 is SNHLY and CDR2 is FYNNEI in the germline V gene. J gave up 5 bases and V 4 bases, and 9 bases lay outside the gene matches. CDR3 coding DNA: TGTGCCAGCAGTGTTTTGGGACAGGGAATTGACGAGCAGTACTTC. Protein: CASSVLGQGIDEQYF. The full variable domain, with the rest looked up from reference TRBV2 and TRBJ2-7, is EPEVTQTPSHQVTQMGQEVILRCVPISNHLYFYWYRQILGQKVEFLVSFYNNEISEKSEIFDDQFSVERPDGSNFTLKIRSTKLEDSAMYFCASSVLGQGIDEQYFGPGTRLTVT.

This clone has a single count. The CDR3 DNA follows: TGCGCCAGCAGCCAAGATTGGACAGGGGCCCTTAATGAAAAACTGTTTTTT. Amino acids: CASSQDWTGALNEKLFF. The V and J genes are TRBV4-1 and TRBJ1-4; 9 bases align to TRBD1. The V gene end was trimmed by 0 bases and the J gene end by 4 bases; junction bases not matched to a gene: 6. The CDR3 totals 17 residues. Germline loops: CDR1 MGHRA, CDR2 YSYEKL.

Written as DNA, the CDR3 is TGTGCCAGCAGTAGGGGTTCGGCAAACACTGAAGCTTTCTTT. Translated: CASSRGSANTEAFF. The chain joins TRBV27 to TRBJ1-1; perhaps TRBD1 as D (5 bases). This CDR3 contains 14 residues. Trimming removed 5 bases from V and 2 bases from J, with 12 bases in between. CDR1 is MNHEY and CDR2 is SMNVEV in the germline V gene (reference sequence).

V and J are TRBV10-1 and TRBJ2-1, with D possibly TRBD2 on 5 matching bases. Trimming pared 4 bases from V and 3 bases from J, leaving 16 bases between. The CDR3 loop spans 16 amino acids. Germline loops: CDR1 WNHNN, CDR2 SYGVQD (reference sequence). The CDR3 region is CASSVGELSFYNEQFF. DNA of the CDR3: TGCGCCAGCAGTGTCGGGGAACTTAGCTTCTACAATGAGCAGTTCTTC.

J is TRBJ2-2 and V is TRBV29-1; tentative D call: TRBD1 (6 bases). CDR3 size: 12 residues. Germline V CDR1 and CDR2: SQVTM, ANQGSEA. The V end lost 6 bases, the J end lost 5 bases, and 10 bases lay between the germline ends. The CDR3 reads CSVYRETGELFF. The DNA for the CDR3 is TGCAGCGTCTACAGGGAAACCGGGGAGCTGTTTTTT.

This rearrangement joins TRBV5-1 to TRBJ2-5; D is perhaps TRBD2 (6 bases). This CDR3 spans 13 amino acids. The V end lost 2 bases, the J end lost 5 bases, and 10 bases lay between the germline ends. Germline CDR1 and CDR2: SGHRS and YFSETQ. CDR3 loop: CASSLLGGETQYF. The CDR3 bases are TGCGCCAGCAGCTTATTGGGAGGCGAGACCCAGTACTTC.

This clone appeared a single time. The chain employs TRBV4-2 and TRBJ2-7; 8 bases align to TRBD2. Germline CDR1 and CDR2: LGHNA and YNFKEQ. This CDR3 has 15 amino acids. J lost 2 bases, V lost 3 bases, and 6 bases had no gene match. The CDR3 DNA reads TGTGCCAGCAGCCAGGTCGCTAGCGGGCCCTACGAGCAGTACTTC. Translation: CASSQVASGPYEQYF.

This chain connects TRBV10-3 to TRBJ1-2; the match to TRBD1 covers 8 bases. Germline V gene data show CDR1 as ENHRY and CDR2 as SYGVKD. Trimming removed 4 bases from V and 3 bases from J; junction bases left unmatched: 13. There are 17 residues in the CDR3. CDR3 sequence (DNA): TGTGCCATCAGTGGGAGGCTACAGGGGGGAGTAGACTATGGCTACACCTTC. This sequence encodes CAISGRLQGGVDYGYTF.